Below are 28 T cell receptor beta chains sequenced from a single sample in a study of tissue T cells after allogeneic stem cell transplantation. The time point denotes: mouse harvest day 7 after allogeneic transplant. The graft held 10^6 splenic CD5+ T cells and 10^7 T-cell-depleted bone marrow cells. Sequencing was performed with immunoSEQ multiplex PCR; in TCRdb, only in-frame clones are kept and a portion is missing. The repertoire holds 7,000 to 7,500 clones, with 40% to 55% as singletons. The specimen was gut tissue. The receptors derive from a female BALB/c mouse given C57BL/6 T cells with graft-versus-host disease after an allogeneic hematopoietic cell transplant.

This clone was seen more than once but under ten times. Each gene name is a mouse one. The CDR3 end lies 1 residue beyond the end of the read and is filled in from the germline J gene. The V gene is TRBV16, the J gene TRBJ2-7; 7 bases fit TRBD2. The V gene's germline CDR1 is SGHSA and CDR2 FRNQAP. V was clipped by 5 bases and J by 7 bases; unmatched bases: 8. The CDR3 sequence is 13 residues long. CDR3 region: CASSEWGEGEQYF. Incomplete CDR3 DNA: TGTGCAAGCAGCGAGTGGGGGGAGGGAGAACAGTAC.

This clone is a singleton in its sample. Gene and germline names: mouse. The read stops 1 residue short of the end of the CDR3; the missing end is completed from the germline J gene. The chain joins TRBV5 to TRBJ2-2; no clear D. The germline gives CDR1 LGHNA, CDR2 YNLKQL (reference sequence). The V end was cut by 1 base, the J end by 5 bases, with 8 bases between. The CDR3 has 14 amino acids. The CDR3 spells CASSQVGETGQLYF. The part of the CDR3 DNA that was read is TGTGCCAGCAGCCAAGTCGGGGAGACCGGGCAGCTCTAC.

A word on this clone: Mouse gene names apply. The sequence runs out 1 residue before the end of the CDR3; the remainder is reconstructed from the germline J gene. The sample contains more than one DNA sequence encoding this CDR3. The genes are TRBV12-1 and TRBJ2-7; no clear D. Germline CDR1 SGHSN, CDR2 HYEKVE. The CDR3 length is 12 residues. Trimming removed 0 bases at V and 6 bases at J, with 8 bases between. Here the CDR3 reads CASSLGGREQYF. The sequenced CDR3 bases are TGTGCCAGCTCTCTCGGTGGCCGTGAACAGTAC.

This clone was seen only a few times. Genes and germline come from the mouse. The observed sequence ends 1 residue before the CDR3 terminus, with the missing tail filled in from the germline J gene. The chain links TRBV26 to TRBJ2-7, with TRBD1 matching 7 bases. CDR3 length: 13 amino acids. V was clipped by 2 bases and J by 7 bases; unmatched bases: 5. Germline lookup yields CDR1 KGHPV and CDR2 FQNQEV (reference sequence). The CDR3 loop reads CASSLTGAGEQYF. Partial CDR3 DNA: TGTGCCAGCAGTCTGACAGGGGCGGGGGAACAGTAC.

This clone is deemed medium-sized. The gene symbols are mouse symbols. From the germline J gene comes the end of the CDR3, since the read stops 1 residue before it. The chain employs TRBV19 and TRBJ2-7, with D possibly TRBD2 on 6 matching bases. The CDR3 contains 13 residues. Germline V CDR1 and CDR2: FNHDT, SITEND (reference sequence). The V end lost 2 bases, the J end lost 1 base, and 7 bases lay between the germline ends. The sequenced part of the CDR3 DNA is TGTGCCAGCAGTATCGGGGGGTCCTATGAACAGTAC. It specifies CASSIGGSYEQY. The CDR3, in full, reads CASSIGGSYEQYF.

On this clone itself: All gene names here are mouse names. The sequenced fragment ends 1 residue before the CDR3 boundary, so the rest is inferred from the germline J gene. The J gene is TRBJ2-4, the V gene TRBV31; D is unresolved. Between the trimmed V and J ends, which lost 3 bases and 0 bases, there was a span of 7 bases. The CDR3 loop spans 13 amino acids. CDR1 and CDR2 (germline): GKSSPN, SITVG. Partial CDR3 DNA: TGTGCCTGGAGCTTGAATAGTCAAAACACCTTGTAC. This codes for CAWSLNSQNTLY. From start to end, the CDR3 is CAWSLNSQNTLYF.

This clone is classed as large. Here the gene names and germline are mouse. The read gets to within 1 residue of the CDR3 end, and the germline J gene fills in the rest. V usage is TRBV29 and J usage is TRBJ1-5; D is ambiguous. Trimming shortened V by 5 bases and J by 4 bases, and 9 bases separated the two germline ends. The V gene's germline CDR1 is MSHET and CDR2 SYDVDS. CDR3 length: 13 amino acids. This CDR3 reads CASSPGENQAPLF. Partial CDR3 DNA: TGTGCTAGCAGTCCCGGGGAAAACCAGGCTCCGCTT.

Details on this clone: Here the gene names and germline are mouse. The DNA ends 1 residue before the CDR3 does, and the rest of the CDR3 is filled in from the germline J gene. This chain joins TRBV12-2 and TRBJ1-4; no clear D. Germline values: CDR1 SGHLS, CDR2 HYDKME. The V end lost 0 bases, the J end lost 1 base, and 11 bases lay between the germline ends. The CDR3 loop spans 16 amino acids. The part of the CDR3 DNA that was read is TGTGCCAGCTCTCTCGGGTCGTCAAATTCCAACGAAAGATTATTT. Translated, it gives CASSLGSSNSNERLF. The whole CDR3 reads CASSLGSSNSNERLFF.

This clone appeared a few times. Gene names refer to mouse genes. The CDR3 is cut off 1 residue early in the read; its end comes from the germline J gene. This chain joins TRBV26 and TRBJ1-1; D may be TRBD1 (6 bases). The CDR3 consists of 13 residues. V was trimmed by 5 bases and J by 1 base, leaving 8 bases between them. The germline gives CDR1 KGHPV, CDR2 FQNQEV (reference sequence). Incomplete CDR3 DNA: TGTGCCAGCAGTTCGACAGGGAACACAGAAGTCTTC. Its translation is CASSSTGNTEVF. The entire CDR3 protein reads CASSSTGNTEVFF.

Remarks on this clone: Gene names refer to mouse genes. The CDR3 is cut off 1 residue early in the read; its end comes from the germline J gene. The chain carries TRBV17 and TRBJ2-4, with a possible D match to TRBD2 (6 bases). V lost 4 bases and J lost 4, with 9 bases in between. CDR1 MNHDT and CDR2 YYDKIL come from the germline V gene. The CDR3 has 13 residues. The CDR3 bases that were read are TGTGCTAGCAGTACTGGGGAAGAAAACACCTTGTAC. Its translation: CASSTGEENTLY. Given in full, the CDR3 is CASSTGEENTLYF. The full variable domain, in which reference TRBV17 and TRBJ2-4 provide the parts outside the CDR3, is DTTVKQNPRYKLARVGKPVNLICSQTMNHDTMYWYQKKPNQAPKLLLFYYDKILNREADTFEKFQSSRPNNSFCSLYIGSAGLEYSAMYLCASSTGEENTLYFGAGTRLSVL.

Details on this clone: Germline and genes here are mouse. The CDR3 end lies 1 residue beyond the end of the read and is filled in from the germline J gene. The chain carries TRBV12-1 and TRBJ1-1; TRBD1 matches 7 bases. CDR1 SGHSN and CDR2 HYEKVE come from the germline V gene. The length of the CDR3 is 14 residues. J was trimmed by 1 base and V by 4 bases; bases with no gene match: 5. The CDR3 region is CASSRQGRNTEVFF. The DNA read from the CDR3 is TGTGCCAGCTCCCGACAGGGACGAAACACAGAAGTCTTC. Looking up the rest from reference TRBV12-1 and TRBJ1-1 gives the full variable domain: DSGVVQSPRHIIKEKGGRSVLTCIPISGHSNVVWYQQTLGKELKFLIQHYEKVERDKGFLPSRFSVQQFDDYHSEMNMSALELEDSAMYFCASSRQGRNTEVFFGKGTRLTVV.

This clone was observed a handful of times. Gene names denote mouse genes. The part of the CDR3 DNA that was read is TGTGCCCCTAGGGGGGACCAAGACACCCAGTAC. Translation gives CAPRGDQDTQY. The entire CDR3 sequence reads CAPRGDQDTQYF. The rearrangement uses TRBV12-1 and TRBJ2-5; either TRBD1 or TRBD2 may fit D (6 bases each). The CDR3 end is not reached by the read, which stops 1 residue before it; the germline J gene fills it in. V was shortened by 9 bases and J by 1 base, with 10 bases between the two germline ends. Germline V gene data show CDR1 as SGHSN and CDR2 as HYEKVE. The CDR3 runs to 12 residues.

As for this clone: The gene names given are mouse names. The CDR3 DNA, read in part, is TGTGCCAGCAGTATAGCTGGGGGGTTTGCTGAGCAGTTC. Its translation is CASSIAGGFAEQF. The entire CDR3 protein is CASSIAGGFAEQFF. The rearrangement uses TRBV19 and TRBJ2-1; 8 bases match TRBD2. The sequenced fragment ends 1 residue before the CDR3 boundary, so the rest is inferred from the germline J gene. Germline V gene sequence: CDR1 FNHDT, CDR2 SITEND (reference sequence). CDR3 length: 14 amino acids. The J segment lost 6 bases and the V segment lost 0 bases, leaving 2 bases of the junction unmatched. Looking up the rest from reference TRBV19 and TRBJ2-1 gives the full variable domain: GGIITQTPKFLIGQEGQKLTLKCQQNFNHDTMYWYRQDSGKGLRLIYYSITENDLQKGDLSEGYDASREKKSSFSLTVTSAQKNEMAVFLCASSIAGGFAEQFFGPGTRLTVL.

Note on this clone: Gene and germline names: mouse. With the read ending 1 residue before the CDR3 end, the germline J gene is used to fill in that end. The chain is built from TRBV3 and TRBJ2-3; 12 bases are a match to TRBD2. Germline trimming cut 5 bases from V and 6 bases from J; bases unmatched to any gene: 3. CDR3 length: 14 residues. The V gene's germline CDR1 is SNHLY and CDR2 FYNGKV (reference sequence). Partial CDR3 DNA: TGTGCCAGCAGCCGGGACTGGGGGGCGGAAACGCTGTAT. It specifies CASSRDWGAETLY. The full-length CDR3 reads as CASSRDWGAETLYF.

This clone came up a few times. Germline and genes: mouse. The sequenced part of the CDR3 DNA is TGTGCAAGCAGCCGGGACAATAGTGCAGAAACGCTGTAT. It translates to CASSRDNSAETLY. The whole CDR3 sequence is CASSRDNSAETLYF. This sequence joins TRBV16 and TRBJ2-3; possibly TRBD1 for D (6 bases). The CDR3 end is not reached by the read, which stops 1 residue before it; the germline J gene fills it in. The germline V gene has CDR1 SGHSA and CDR2 FRNQAP. The length of the CDR3 is 14 residues. V was shortened by 5 bases and J by 0 bases, with 9 bases between the two germline ends.

A word on this clone: All gene names here are mouse names. The DNA ends 1 residue before the CDR3 does, and the rest of the CDR3 is filled in from the germline J gene. The chain carries TRBV1 and TRBJ1-1, with 9 positions matching TRBD1. Looked up from germline, CDR1 is NSQYPW and CDR2 is LRSPGD (reference sequence). The CDR3 has 14 amino acids. The V gene end was trimmed by 3 bases and the J gene end by 5 bases; junction bases not matched to a gene: 4. The CDR3 loop reads CTCSARDRETEVFF. The CDR3 DNA, read in part, is TGCACCTGCAGTGCTCGGGACAGGGAGACAGAAGTCTTC.

This clone was seen only a few times. Germline and genes here are mouse. The observed sequence ends 1 residue before the CDR3 terminus, with the missing tail filled in from the germline J gene. This chain uses TRBV3 with TRBJ1-3; possible D gene TRBD1, 5 bases. CDR1 and CDR2 (germline): SNHLY, FYNGKV (reference sequence). This CDR3 is 14 amino acids long. The ends were cut back, 2 bases at V and 0 bases at J, with 5 bases in the middle. The sequenced CDR3 bases are TGTGCCAGCAGCTTACAGGGTTCTGGAAATACGCTCTAT. It specifies CASSLQGSGNTLY. The full CDR3 protein is CASSLQGSGNTLYF.

Note on this clone: The listed genes are named as in mouse. The CDR3 end lies 1 residue beyond the end of the read and is filled in from the germline J gene. The gene calls are TRBV23 and TRBJ2-4. The CDR3 spans 14 residues. CDR1 is KGHTA and CDR2 is FQNQQP in the germline V gene. Partial CDR3 DNA: TGCTCCAGCAGTCAATCAGCCGGGGCCGACACCTTGTAC. Protein product: CSSSQSAGADTLY. The CDR3, in full, reads CSSSQSAGADTLYF.

This clone has more than one count but fewer than ten. Gene labels here are mouse ones. The read ends 1 residue early relative to the CDR3; the germline J gene fills the gap. This chain uses TRBV26 with TRBJ1-2; D remains ambiguous. The germline V gene has CDR1 KGHPV and CDR2 FQNQEV (reference sequence). This CDR3 is built from 13 residues. The V gene lost 4 bases and the J gene lost 0 bases, with 6 bases spanning the gap. CDR3 loop: CASSQTTNSDYTF. The sequenced CDR3 bases are TGTGCCAGCAGTCAGACAACAAACTCCGACTACACC.

Points on this clone: The genes and germline here are from mouse. The read stops 1 residue short of the end of the CDR3; the missing end is completed from the germline J gene. The chain couples TRBV26 to TRBJ1-4, with 7 bases matching TRBD1. Germline CDR1 KGHPV, CDR2 FQNQEV (reference sequence). The length of the CDR3 is 15 residues. The V and J ends lost 4 bases and 4 bases, in that order; junction bases with no gene match: 6. The CDR3 loop is CASSPDRVYNERLFF. The DNA read from the CDR3 is TGTGCCAGCAGTCCCGACAGGGTCTACAACGAAAGATTATTT. Complete variable domain (other parts from reference TRBV26 and TRBJ1-4): NSKVIQTPRYLVKGQGQKAKMRCIPEKGHPVVFWYQQNKNNEFKFLINFQNQEVLQQIDMTEKRFSAECPSNSPCSLEIQSSEAGDSALYLCASSPDRVYNERLFFGHGTKLSVL.

The count of this clone is one. Gene names refer to mouse genes. The sequenced fragment ends 1 residue before the CDR3 boundary, so the rest is inferred from the germline J gene. This chain joins TRBV31 and TRBJ2-3; TRBD1 might be the D (6 bases). Per the germline V gene, CDR1 is GKSSPN and CDR2 is SITVG. There are 14 residues in the CDR3. Trimming cost V 3 bases and J 0 bases, with 10 bases left between them. The CDR3 spells CAWSRQASAETLYF. The CDR3 bases that were read are TGTGCCTGGAGCAGACAGGCTAGTGCAGAAACGCTGTAT.

This clone is labeled medium-sized. Gene names and germline match the mouse. The read terminates 1 residue ahead of where the CDR3 ends, so the germline J gene completes it. The chain uses TRBV13-2 and TRBJ2-7; D ambiguous. The CDR3 is 11 amino acids. Trimming removed 2 bases from V and 5 bases from J, with 5 bases in between. Germline lookup yields CDR1 NNHNN and CDR2 SYGAGS (reference sequence). CDR3 bases read: TGTGCCAGCGGTGACAACGATGAACAGTAC. Encoded protein: CASGDNDEQY. The complete CDR3 protein is CASGDNDEQYF.

To note about this clone: Mouse germline and gene names are used. The sequenced fragment ends 1 residue before the CDR3 boundary, so the rest is inferred from the germline J gene. The sample carries other DNA sequences with the same CDR3. V is TRBV19 and J is TRBJ2-4; TRBD1 is a possible D gene (5 bases). V was pared by 6 bases and J by 6 bases, with 14 bases between. Germline assignment: CDR1 FNHDT and CDR2 SITEND (reference sequence). This CDR3 spans 13 amino acids. The CDR3: CASTFRVKNTLYF. The CDR3 bases that were read are TGTGCCAGCACCTTCAGGGTGAAGAACACCTTGTAC. Drawing the rest from reference TRBV19 and TRBJ2-4, the complete variable domain is GGIITQTPKFLIGQEGQKLTLKCQQNFNHDTMYWYRQDSGKGLRLIYYSITENDLQKGDLSEGYDASREKKSSFSLTVTSAQKNEMAVFLCASTFRVKNTLYFGAGTRLSVL.

Remarks on this clone: Mouse gene names and germline throughout. The read ends 1 residue before the CDR3 terminus; that terminus is restored from the germline J gene. Other nucleotide sequences in the sample specify the same CDR3. V usage is TRBV26 and J usage is TRBJ1-1; D unresolved. The germline V gene has CDR1 KGHPV and CDR2 FQNQEV (reference sequence). Between the trimmed V and J ends, which lost 0 bases and 1 base, there was a span of 0 bases. The CDR3 is made up of 12 amino acids. Here the CDR3 reads CASSLSNTEVFF. The part of the CDR3 DNA that was read is TGTGCCAGCAGTCTGTCAAACACAGAAGTCTTC.

Concerning this clone: Gene names denote mouse genes. The read is 1 residue too short to cover the CDR3 end, so that end is filled in from the germline J gene. The rearrangement links TRBV30 to TRBJ2-5, with D unclear. Germline values: CDR1 SQVVS, CDR2 ANEGSEA. The ends were cut back, 0 bases at V and 0 bases at J, with 7 bases in the middle. This CDR3 has 14 residues. CDR3 amino acids: CSSRDRGNQDTQYF. The sequenced CDR3 bases are TGTAGTTCTAGAGATCGGGGTAACCAAGACACCCAGTAC.

As to this clone: Here the gene names and germline are mouse. The read ends 1 residue early relative to the CDR3; the germline J gene fills the gap. The chain links TRBV5 to TRBJ2-7; 9 positions match TRBD1. CDR1 and CDR2 from the germline V gene are LGHNA and YNLKQL (reference sequence). The CDR3 has 14 amino acids. The junction had 3 bases not matched to a gene; V was cut back by 6 bases and J by 0 bases. The DNA read from the CDR3 is TGTGCCAGCAGGGGGACAGGGCACTCCTATGAACAGTAC. Its translation: CASRGTGHSYEQY. From start to end, the CDR3 is CASRGTGHSYEQYF.

A word on this clone: Genes and germline are mouse. The DNA read from the CDR3 is TGCTCCAGCAGTCAATCCCGGGGGGCGAACGAAAGATTATTT. Protein sequence: CSSSQSRGANERLF. The whole CDR3 reads CSSSQSRGANERLFF. The chain is built from TRBV23 and TRBJ1-4. Sequencing ends 1 residue short of the CDR3 end; the germline J gene provides the rest. Germline V gene data show CDR1 as KGHTA and CDR2 as FQNQQP. The CDR3 extends over 15 amino acids.

The table lists this clone with a few counts. Germline and genes here are mouse. The CDR3 is cut off 1 residue early in the read; its end comes from the germline J gene. The V call is TRBV1, the J call TRBJ2-7, with D unresolved. Germline CDR1 is NSQYPW and CDR2 is LRSPGD (reference sequence). V was trimmed by 0 bases and J by 2 bases, leaving 5 bases between them. CDR3 length equals 13 residues. CDR3 amino acids: CTCSADLTYEQYF. The covered CDR3 bases are TGCACCTGCAGTGCAGATTTAACCTATGAACAGTAC.